One sample yielded the 14 T cell receptor beta chains listed below, sequenced in a study of blood T cell repertoires in COVID-19 (dated by TCRdb to between 2020 and 2021). Library preparation employed the immunoSEQ multiplex PCR assay. Not all clones reach the TCRdb copy of this immuneACCESS table, which keeps in-frame sequences only. Checked studies attribute under half of the gap to unresolved V genes and leave the rest unexplained. The table for this sample lists roughly 160,000 clones; over 80% of them were counted only once. The top ten clones comprise 13% of the sample. The sample consisted of PBMCs or T cells enriched from blood (not recorded which). All receptors come from a woman aged 60 to 75 who had recovered from COVID-19.

The chain couples TRBV27 to TRBJ1-3; D gene ambiguous. V was pared by 4 bases and J by 0 bases, with 10 bases between. In germline, CDR1 is MNHEY, CDR2 SMNVEV (reference sequence). This CDR3 spans 15 amino acids. For the CDR3, the DNA is TGTGCCAGCAGTTCAAACCAGCGCTCTGGAAACACCATATATTTT. It is translated as CASSSNQRSGNTIYF.

The genes are TRBV18 and TRBJ2-5, with TRBD2 identical over 8 bases. The V gene end was trimmed by 2 bases and the J gene end by 2 bases; junction bases not matched to a gene: 1. CDR1 and CDR2 (germline): KGHSH, LQKENI. The CDR3 runs 14 residues. CDR3 protein: CASSPGTRQETQYF. The CDR3 region has the DNA TGTGCCAGCTCACCAGGGACTAGGCAAGAGACCCAGTACTTC.

CDR3 nucleotides: TGTGCCAGCAGAGGGAGACAGGGCCCTAAGAACACTGAAGCTTTCTTT. This codes for CASRGRQGPKNTEAFF. The gene calls are TRBV11-2 and TRBJ1-1; TRBD1 matches at 7 bases. Germline trimming cut 6 bases from V and 1 base from J; bases unmatched to any gene: 11. This CDR3 is 16 amino acids long. The germline gives CDR1 SGHAT, CDR2 FQNNGV.

The V call is TRBV30, the J call TRBJ1-2; 11 nucleotides line up with TRBD1. Germline CDR1 reads GTSNPN; CDR2 reads SVGIG (reference sequence). The junction had 7 bases not matched to a gene; V was cut back by 7 bases and J by 6 bases. The CDR3 runs 13 residues. The CDR3 loop reads CAFPGQGADGYTF. For the CDR3, the DNA is TGTGCCTTCCCCGGACAGGGGGCAGATGGCTACACCTTC. The whole variable domain, remainder taken from reference TRBV30 and TRBJ1-2, is SQTIHQWPATLVQPVGSPLSLECTVEGTSNPNLYWYRQAAGRGLQLLFYSVGIGQISSEVPQNLSASRPQDRQFILSSKKLLLSDSGFYLCAFPGQGADGYTFGSGTRLTVV.

The chain uses TRBV20-1 and TRBJ2-7; TRBD2 matches 8 bases. The CDR3 length is 11 residues. Germline CDR1 and CDR2: DFQATT and SNEGSKA (reference sequence). V lost 3 bases and J lost 12; bases outside the gene matches: 7. The CDR3 loop is CSASRSGSMYF. CDR3 nucleotides: TGCAGTGCTAGTAGAAGCGGGAGTATGTACTTC.

The chain uses TRBV9 and TRBJ2-7; TRBD2 matches at 7 bases. With 4 bases clipped from V and 7 bases from J, the junction kept 11 bases outside the gene matches. The CDR3 extends over 14 amino acids. CDR1 and CDR2 from the germline V gene are SGDLS and YYNGEE. The CDR3 bases are TGTGCCAGCAGCCAGGGACCGGGGGGTGGGGAGCAGTACTTC. As protein: CASSQGPGGGEQYF.

The genes are TRBV13 and TRBJ2-1, with TRBD2 identical over 13 bases. CDR1 PRHDT and CDR2 FYEKMQ come from the germline V gene (reference sequence). The V and J ends lost 5 bases and 7 bases, in that order; junction bases with no gene match: 5. The CDR3 is 15 amino acids. The CDR3 loop is CASSPRTSGSNEQFF. CDR3 nucleotide sequence: TGTGCCAGCAGCCCTCGGACTAGCGGGAGTAATGAGCAGTTCTTC.

This chain uses TRBV12-3 or TRBV12-4 with TRBJ1-2, with D unresolved. The CDR3 runs to 12 residues. Trimming stripped 6 bases from V and 8 bases from J, with 13 bases between. The CDR3 DNA follows: TGTGCCAGCAGCCGGAATGTGGAGGGCTACACCTTC. Translation: CASSRNVEGYTF.

This rearrangement joins TRBV28 to TRBJ1-2, with 11 bases matching TRBD1. Germline CDR1 is MDHEN and CDR2 is SYDVKM. The junction had 3 bases not matched to a gene; V was cut back by 5 bases and J by 4 bases. The CDR3 extends over 14 amino acids. CDR3 DNA: TGTGCCAGCAGTACGGACAGGGGGCTCTATGGCTACACCTTC. This encodes CASSTDRGLYGYTF.

V is TRBV2 and J is TRBJ2-2; D possibly corresponds to TRBD1 (5 bases). The CDR3 extends over 14 amino acids. Germline V gene lookup returns CDR1 SNHLY and CDR2 FYNNEI. With 4 bases removed from V and 6 bases from J, the gap between germline ends came to 12 bases. The chain's CDR3 is CASSVQGLAGELFF. The CDR3 nucleotides read TGTGCCAGCAGTGTTCAGGGATTGGCCGGGGAGCTGTTTTTT. Filled out from reference TRBV2 and TRBJ2-2, the complete variable domain reads EPEVTQTPSHQVTQMGQEVILRCVPISNHLYFYWYRQILGQKVEFLVSFYNNEISEKSEIFDDQFSVERPDGSNFTLKIRSTKLEDSAMYFCASSVQGLAGELFFGEGSRLTVL.

J is TRBJ2-3 and V is TRBV10-3, with a possible D match to TRBD1 (5 bases). CDR3 size: 15 residues. CDR1 and CDR2 (germline): ENHRY, SYGVKD. V shed 0 bases and J shed 4 bases, with 11 bases lying between them. CDR3 amino acids: CAISESVQGADTQYF. CDR3 sequence (DNA): TGTGCCATCAGTGAGTCCGTTCAGGGCGCAGATACGCAGTATTTT.

This chain connects TRBV13 to TRBJ2-7; D is perhaps TRBD2 (5 bases). CDR3 length equals 16 residues. Germline CDR1 PRHDT, CDR2 FYEKMQ (reference sequence). V lost 5 bases and J lost 6, with 23 bases in between. CDR3 residues: CASSPTPPGSLSEQYF. CDR3 DNA: TGTGCCAGCAGCCCGACCCCCCCGGGGTCCCTCTCCGAGCAGTACTTC.

The genes are TRBV5-4 and TRBJ1-1; D is possibly TRBD1 (6 bases). The CDR3 spans 12 residues. Germline V gene data show CDR1 as SGHNT and CDR2 as YYREEE (reference sequence). V was cut by 5 bases and J by 5 bases, with 10 bases left in between. CDR3 nucleotides: TGTGCCAGCAGATTACAGGGAACTGAAGCTTTCTTT. Translating it yields CASRLQGTEAFF.

The chain uses TRBV28 and TRBJ1-2; D unresolved. Trimming pared 4 bases from V and 4 bases from J, leaving 25 bases between. Germline CDR1 and CDR2: MDHEN and SYDVKM. The CDR3 extends over 18 amino acids. The chain's CDR3 is CASSSQYTTSVAPYGYTF. CDR3 DNA: TGTGCCAGCAGTTCTCAGTATACTACCTCAGTAGCTCCCTATGGCTACACCTTC.